This TCR beta chain was sequenced during a study of immune evolution from preneoplasia to lung adenocarcinoma. Across the whole study: HLA loss of heterozygosity: less than 9% AIS, around 16% MIA, about 35% ADC, none AAH.

Measured with immunoSEQ multiplex PCR; TCRdb has only the in-frame clones, and not every one. The repertoire includes around 4,900 clones, approximately 78% of them detected once, and about 9% sits in the top ten. To note about this clone: Antigen specificity is unknown.

There are 14 residues in the CDR3. V lost 3 bases to trimming and J lost 6 bases; unmatched junction nucleotides: 2. The germline V gene has CDR1 LNHDA and CDR2 SQIVND (reference sequence). Notes on the study in general: Normal lung had the highest top T cell clone frequencies.

This sequence joins TRBV19 and TRBJ2-1, with 10 bases fitting TRBD1. Sequenced input: FFPE lung adenocarcinoma in situ tissue. This receptor was taken from a person between 65 and 79 years old with lung adenocarcinoma. CDR3 DNA sequence: TGTGCCAGTAGTATGACAGGGGGCCGCAATGAGCAGTTCTTC. Translation: CASSMTGGRNEQFF.